This passage covers 27 T cell receptor beta chains from one sample sequenced in a study of blood T cells in healthy people across ages. PCR was performed a second time for about 7 to 11 cycles using a sample-barcoded 5' primer and a J-beta primer mix. TCRdb passed the 5' RACE reads through MiXCR, listing each CDR3 protein once. The table has roughly 1,800,000 distinct CDR3 sequences, 49% seen once. Sequenced material: blood. These receptors all come from a woman between 35 and 50 years old in good health.

Notes on this clonotype: One end of the junction varies from germline; a read error may be responsible. The rearrangement uses TRBV9 and TRBJ2-1; D perhaps matches TRBD2 (6 bases). The CDR3 covers 15 residues. CDR1 and CDR2 from the germline V gene are SGDLS and YYNGEE. In DNA, the CDR3 is TGTACCAGCAGCGTAGGAGGGAACCCGTTTGATGAGCAGTTCTTC. Its translation is CTSSVGGNPFDEQFF.

This clonotype was counted a few times. V and J are TRBV25-1 and TRBJ2-1, with D perhaps being TRBD1 or TRBD2 (5 bases each). CDR1 MGHDK and CDR2 SYGVNS come from the germline V gene. V lost 9 bases and J lost 0, with 21 bases in between. This CDR3 is 17 amino acids long. CDR3 in DNA: TGTGCCAGTACGTCTGGGGACCGACTAAGCTCCTACAATGAGCAGTTCTTC. Translated: CASTSGDRLSSYNEQFF.

This clonotype was counted once. The rearrangement links TRBV19 to TRBJ2-5; D tentatively fits TRBD1 or TRBD2 (5 bases each). The CDR3 extends over 14 amino acids. Looked up from germline, CDR1 is LNHDA and CDR2 is SQIVND (reference sequence). The germline V and J ends were trimmed by 1 base and 4 bases, with 10 bases remaining between them. The CDR3 reads CASSIGGSPETQYF. In DNA, the CDR3 is TGTGCCAGTAGTATAGGGGGGAGCCCAGAGACCCAGTACTTC.

The rearrangement uses TRBV6-2 or TRBV6-3 and TRBJ2-6; the D gene is possibly TRBD2 (5 bases). Germline V lookup: CDR1 MNHEY, CDR2 SVGEGT. V was trimmed by 5 bases and J by 0 bases, leaving 11 bases between them. There are 16 residues in the CDR3. As DNA, the CDR3 is TGTGCCAGCAGTAAATACGGGGTCTCTGGGGCCAACGTCCTGACTTTC. Translation: CASSKYGVSGANVLTF.

This rearrangement joins TRBV7-2 to TRBJ2-1; a weak D match, TRBD1 (6 bases). CDR3 length equals 14 residues. The V and J ends lost 5 bases and 3 bases respectively, with 11 bases between them. The V gene's germline CDR1 is SGHTA and CDR2 FQGNSA. The CDR3 region is CASSTGTNYNEQFF. As DNA, the CDR3 is TGTGCCAGCAGCACCGGGACAAACTACAATGAGCAGTTCTTC.

The chain combines TRBV15 with TRBJ1-2; 7 bases are shared with TRBD1. Per the germline V gene, CDR1 is LNHNV and CDR2 is YYDKDF (reference sequence). The ends lost 3 bases at V and 0 bases at J; junction bases unmatched: 7. The CDR3 is 16 residues long. CDR3 sequence: CATSSYGQATNYGYTF. The CDR3 nucleotides are TGTGCCACCAGCAGCTACGGACAGGCAACTAACTATGGCTACACCTTC.

This clonotype showed up just a few times. The rearrangement uses TRBV20-1 and TRBJ1-1; D is perhaps TRBD1 (6 bases). The V end lost 0 bases, the J end lost 3 bases, and 8 bases lay between the germline ends. CDR1 and CDR2 (germline): DFQATT, SNEGSKA (reference sequence). The CDR3 spans 13 residues. CDR3 region: CSARDRTDTEAFF. The DNA of the CDR3 is TGCAGTGCTAGAGATAGGACAGACACTGAAGCTTTCTTT.

This clonotype was seen only a few times. The chain is built from TRBV7-9 and TRBJ2-7; possibly TRBD2 for D (5 bases). V lost 8 bases, J lost 7 bases, and 15 bases lay in between. CDR1 SEHNR and CDR2 FQNEAQ come from the germline V gene (reference sequence). This CDR3 region has 12 residues. In nucleotides, the CDR3 is TGTGCCAGCGCTATCGAGCGGTATGAGCAGTACTTC. Residues: CASAIERYEQYF.

This clonotype was counted between two and nine times. The chain links TRBV15 to TRBJ1-1, with TRBD1 matching 7 bases. Germline V gene data show CDR1 as LNHNV and CDR2 as YYDKDF (reference sequence). The V and J ends lost 1 base and 4 bases, in that order; junction bases with no gene match: 12. This CDR3 comprises 17 residues. This chain's CDR3 is CATSRVSGQKIITEAFF. CDR3 DNA sequence: TGTGCCACCAGCAGAGTATCGGGACAGAAGATAATCACTGAAGCTTTCTTT.

This clonotype was picked up a small number of times. The chain uses TRBV5-1 and TRBJ2-7, with D uncertain. This CDR3 has 12 residues. Trimming removed 3 bases at V and 5 bases at J, with 9 bases between. The germline V gene has CDR1 SGHRS and CDR2 YFSETQ. The CDR3 DNA follows: TGCGCCAGCAGCTCTATTGGGGACGAGCAGTACTTC. It yields the protein CASSSIGDEQYF.

This clonotype was seen a handful of times. The genes are TRBV10-3 and TRBJ2-7, with D possibly matching TRBD1 (5 bases). Trimming shortened V by 2 bases and J by 6 bases, and 11 bases separated the two germline ends. CDR3 size: 13 residues. Germline assignment: CDR1 ENHRY and CDR2 SYGVKD. The CDR3 DNA is TGTGCCATCAGTGAGGGGGCAGCCTCCGAGCAGTACTTC. It translates to CAISEGAASEQYF.

This clonotype was seen only once. The chain links TRBV28 to TRBJ1-2; the D gene is possibly TRBD1 (5 bases). The CDR3 sequence is 14 residues long. CDR1 MDHEN and CDR2 SYDVKM come from the germline V gene. V lost 6 bases to trimming and J lost 0 bases, with 11 bases between them. CDR3 sequence: CASSTRQPNYGYTF. The CDR3, as DNA: TGTGCCAGCAGCACGCGACAGCCTAACTATGGCTACACCTTC.

The V call is TRBV12-3 or TRBV12-4, the J call TRBJ1-2; possible D gene TRBD1, 5 bases. This CDR3 is built from 16 residues. V shed 7 bases and J shed 0 bases, with 18 bases lying between them. The CDR3 loop is CASNSPGRASNYGYTF. DNA of the CDR3: TGTGCCAGCAACTCCCCGGGGCGGGCCTCTAACTATGGCTACACCTTC.

V is TRBV7-9 and J is TRBJ2-3; D uncertain. CDR1 is SEHNR, CDR2 FQNEAQ, per germline (reference sequence). The V gene lost 5 bases and the J gene lost 4 bases, with 19 bases spanning the gap. The CDR3 runs to 16 residues. Here the CDR3 reads CASSPRSLGRADTQYF. In DNA, the CDR3 is TGTGCCAGCAGCCCAAGGTCCCTTGGCCGCGCAGATACGCAGTATTTT.

The chain is built from TRBV6-2 or TRBV6-3 and TRBJ2-1, with 7 bases lining up with TRBD2. The CDR3 covers 15 residues. Per the germline V gene, CDR1 is MNHEY and CDR2 is SVGEGT. The junction had 14 bases not matched to a gene; V was cut back by 7 bases and J by 8 bases. Here the CDR3 DNA reads TGTGCCAGCACGGACGGCGTGGGGACTAAGGATGAGCAGTTCTTC. Translation: CASTDGVGTKDEQFF.

The V and J genes are TRBV4-3 and TRBJ2-1; D is perhaps TRBD1 (5 bases). V lost 0 bases and J 7 bases, leaving 16 bases between the germline ends. From germline, CDR1 is LGHNA and CDR2 YSLEER. There are 16 residues in the CDR3. CDR3 sequence: CASSQEWLGAGNEQFF. The DNA of the CDR3 is TGCGCCAGCAGCCAAGAGTGGCTAGGGGCAGGGAATGAGCAGTTCTTC.

This clonotype was counted a few times. The chain recombines TRBV7-2 with TRBJ2-5, with D unclear. Per germline, CDR1 SGHTA and CDR2 FQGNSA. The CDR3 length is 15 residues. The V gene lost 4 bases and the J gene lost 0 bases, with 12 bases spanning the gap. The CDR3 DNA sequence: TGTGCCAGCAGCTATAATGGGGTACACCAAGAGACCCAGTACTTC. It encodes CASSYNGVHQETQYF.

This clonotype has a handful of counts. The J gene is TRBJ2-5, the V gene TRBV29-1; the D is unclear. Per germline, CDR1 SQVTM and CDR2 ANQGSEA. The CDR3 extends over 13 amino acids. V lost 4 bases to trimming and J lost 4 bases, with 13 bases between them. In nucleotides, the CDR3 is TGCAGCGTTGTAGTACCAGTACCAGAGACCCAGTACTTC. As protein: CSVVVPVPETQYF.

This clonotype has just a few counts. The rearrangement links TRBV20-1 to TRBJ2-7; a possible D gene is TRBD2 (6 bases). The germline V and J ends were trimmed by 5 bases and 3 bases, with 23 bases remaining between them. The germline V gene has CDR1 DFQATT and CDR2 SNEGSKA (reference sequence). This CDR3 comprises 16 residues. This chain's CDR3 is CSAGSSGGPQGYEQYF. CDR3 DNA sequence: TGCAGTGCTGGATCGTCCGGGGGACCGCAAGGCTACGAGCAGTACTTC.

The table lists this clonotype with a few counts. The V call is TRBV24-1, the J call TRBJ2-5, with TRBD2 identical over 10 bases. This CDR3 comprises 16 residues. The J segment lost 5 bases and the V segment lost 3 bases, leaving 8 bases of the junction unmatched. Per the germline V gene, CDR1 is KGHDR and CDR2 is SFDVKD. The chain's CDR3 is CATSDPSGGAFETQYF. CDR3 DNA: TGTGCCACCAGTGATCCAAGCGGGGGGGCGTTTGAGACCCAGTACTTC.

Here the CDR3 DNA reads TGTGCCAGTAGTATAGAGGACAGGGTGGTGCGCTACACCTTC. Translated, it gives CASSIEDRVVRYTF. This sequence joins TRBV19 and TRBJ1-2; 8 bases align to TRBD1. Trimming took 0 bases from V and 9 from J; bases not matched to a gene: 6. The CDR3 loop spans 14 amino acids. The V gene's germline CDR1 is LNHDA and CDR2 SQIVND (reference sequence).

This clonotype has only one observation. Its ends do not fully match the called genes, so a read error is possible. The chain joins TRBV27 to TRBJ2-3, with D unclear. The germline V gene has CDR1 MNHEY and CDR2 SMNVEV (reference sequence). This CDR3 is built from 12 residues. Written as DNA, the CDR3 is TGTGCCAGCGCCAACTTCGGAGATATGCAGTATTTT. It encodes CASANFGDMQYF.

This clonotype was found once. The rearrangement joins TRBV24-1 to TRBJ1-2; D is undetermined. Trimming cost V 6 bases and J 5 bases, with 12 bases left between them. The germline gives CDR1 KGHDR, CDR2 SFDVKD. This CDR3 is 13 amino acids long. Here the CDR3 reads CATSHPAGYGYTF. CDR3 nucleotides: TGTGCCACCAGTCACCCGGCGGGATATGGCTACACCTTC.

The V gene is TRBV27, the J gene TRBJ2-7; 11 positions match TRBD1. CDR1 is MNHEY, CDR2 SMNVEV, per germline (reference sequence). The CDR3 is 17 amino acids. J gave up 6 bases and V 5 bases, and 15 bases lay outside the gene matches. In DNA, the CDR3 is TGTGCCAGCAGTCTCAAAAGGTCGAGGGACAGGGGGTGCGAGCAGTACTTC. Encoded protein: CASSLKRSRDRGCEQYF.

With regard to this clonotype: The junction departs from germline at one end; a sequencing error may be responsible. This chain joins TRBV7-2 and TRBJ2-1; D is perhaps TRBD1 (6 bases). CDR1 and CDR2 from the germline V gene are SGHTA and FQGNSA. CDR3 length equals 15 residues. The CDR3 is CAGSPTGSPHNEQFF. In DNA form, the CDR3 reads TGTGCCGGCAGCCCTACAGGGTCCCCACACAATGAGCAGTTCTTC.

The chain couples TRBV12-3 or TRBV12-4 to TRBJ2-7; no firm D call. V gave up 2 bases and J gave up 2 bases, with 7 bases separating them. There are 13 residues in the CDR3. The CDR3 reads CASSLHSTYEQYF. In nucleotides, the CDR3 is TGTGCCAGCAGTTTACACTCTACCTACGAGCAGTACTTC.

This clonotype was picked up many times. V gene TRBV4-2 combines with J gene TRBJ2-3; D possibly uses TRBD1 or TRBD2 (5 bases each). V was cut by 4 bases and J by 8 bases, with 10 bases left in between. The germline CDR1 and CDR2 sequences are LGHNA and YNFKEQ. CDR3 length: 12 residues. CDR3 nucleotide sequence: TGTGCCAGCAGCCCCCCTGGGGGTACGCAGTATTTT. This codes for CASSPPGGTQYF.